A single sample gave rise to the 12 T cell receptor beta chains below, sequenced in a study of cytomegalovirus exposure and HLA in healthy donors. The PCR used 60 Vbeta and 13 Jbeta primers. Only in-frame clones appear in the TCRdb table, and some are missing; sequencing was by immunoSEQ multiplex PCR. The table shows 130,000 to 150,000 clones, with 65% to 75% occurring only once. Sequenced material: PBMCs. The receptors shown here come from a man aged 55 to 70 in good health and CMV-seronegative.

The chain links TRBV7-8 to TRBJ2-5; a weak D match, TRBD2 (6 bases). The CDR3 extends over 13 amino acids. Germline V gives CDR1 SGHVS, CDR2 FQNEAQ. Trimming stripped 6 bases from V and 1 base from J, with 9 bases between. CDR3 in amino acids: CASSPGLQETQYF. The CDR3 nucleotides are TGTGCCAGCAGTCCGGGACTCCAAGAGACCCAGTACTTC.

The chain has TRBV29-1 and TRBJ2-3; D not resolved. V was trimmed by 6 bases and J by 2 bases, leaving 6 bases between them. CDR1 is SQVTM and CDR2 is ANQGSEA in the germline V gene. This CDR3 has 11 amino acids. CDR3 protein: CSVSITDTQYF. As DNA, the CDR3 is TGCAGCGTGTCCATCACAGATACGCAGTATTTT.

J is TRBJ1-5 and V is TRBV4-1; D might be TRBD1 (6 bases). The CDR3 consists of 14 residues. Germline CDR1 reads MGHRA; CDR2 reads YSYEKL. Trimming took off 4 bases at V and 5 bases at J, with 12 bases between the two ends. Here the CDR3 DNA reads TGCGCCAGCAGCCCACAGTACAGGGATCAGCCCCAGCATTTT. Protein product: CASSPQYRDQPQHF.

The V and J genes are TRBV7-8 and TRBJ1-5; D may be TRBD1 (6 bases). This CDR3 is built from 15 residues. Germline assignment: CDR1 SGHVS and CDR2 FQNEAQ. The germline V and J ends were trimmed by 5 bases and 3 bases, with 14 bases remaining between them. In DNA form, the CDR3 reads TGTGCCAGCAGCGCCACCGACAGGAACAATCAGCCCCAGCATTTT. Protein product: CASSATDRNNQPQHF.

The rearrangement joins TRBV5-4 to TRBJ2-7; D ambiguous. Germline CDR1 is SGHNT and CDR2 is YYREEE (reference sequence). This CDR3 spans 14 amino acids. The V and J ends lost 0 bases and 6 bases respectively, with 13 bases between them. The CDR3 region has the DNA TGTGCCAGCAGCTTGGACGGTCCCGCCACCGAGCAGTACTTC. Translating gives CASSLDGPATEQYF.

The rearrangement uses TRBV27 and TRBJ1-4; D unclear. The germline V gene has CDR1 MNHEY and CDR2 SMNVEV (reference sequence). V lost 0 bases, J lost 3 bases, and 8 bases lay in between. The CDR3 loop spans 15 amino acids. The CDR3 sequence: CASSLSHSSNEKLFF. DNA of the CDR3: TGTGCCAGCAGTTTATCCCACAGCTCTAATGAAAAACTGTTTTTT.

V and J are TRBV7-9 and TRBJ2-7; tentatively, D is TRBD1 (6 bases). Trimming left V 1 base short and J 1 base short, with 20 bases between. The CDR3 runs 18 residues. Germline-derived CDR1 and CDR2 are SEHNR and FQNEAQ (reference sequence). The CDR3 nucleotides are TGTGCCAGCAGCTTAGTTCGGTTGGGGCAAGGACAGTCCTACGAGCAGTACTTC. Translated, it gives CASSLVRLGQGQSYEQYF. Supplemented by reference TRBV7-9 and TRBJ2-7, the full variable domain reads DTGVSQNPRHKITKRGQNVTFRCDPISEHNRLYWYRQTLGQGPEFLTYFQNEAQLEKSRLLSDRFSAERPKGSFSTLEIQRTEQGDSAMYLCASSLVRLGQGQSYEQYFGPGTRLTVT.

V and J are TRBV4-3 and TRBJ2-2; D gene ambiguous. The V and J ends lost 1 base and 2 bases respectively, with 11 bases between them. This CDR3 is built from 16 residues. CDR1 and CDR2 (germline): LGHNA, YSLEER. CDR3 coding DNA: TGCGCCAGCAGCCAAGGAGAAGCGTCTAACACCGGGGAGCTGTTTTTT. It translates to CASSQGEASNTGELFF.

The chain employs TRBV5-4 and TRBJ1-1, with TRBD1 matching 9 bases. The CDR3 runs 14 residues. Trimming cost V 1 base and J 8 bases; bases outside gene matches: 6. Per the germline V gene, CDR1 is SGHNT and CDR2 is YYREEE (reference sequence). CDR3: CASSLRDRAEEAFF. DNA for the CDR3: TGTGCCAGCAGCTTGAGGGACAGGGCCGAGGAAGCTTTCTTT.

The chain carries TRBV5-1 and TRBJ1-2, with TRBD1 matching 10 bases. CDR1 and CDR2 (germline): SGHRS, YFSETQ. There are 15 residues in the CDR3. J was trimmed by 4 bases and V by 4 bases; bases with no gene match: 7. The chain's CDR3 is CASSEPDRGVYGYTF. CDR3 DNA: TGCGCCAGCAGCGAACCGGACAGGGGGGTCTATGGCTACACCTTC.

V is TRBV11-1 and J is TRBJ2-7; TRBD1 matches at 9 bases. CDR1 SGHAT and CDR2 FQDESV come from the germline V gene (reference sequence). V gave up 5 bases and J gave up 3 bases; unmatched junction bases: 8. The CDR3 is 15 amino acids. The DNA of the CDR3 is TGTGCCAGCAGCCCCCCGGGACAGGGATTCTACGAGCAGTACTTC. The encoded protein is CASSPPGQGFYEQYF.

V gene TRBV27 combines with J gene TRBJ1-2, with D possibly being TRBD1 (6 bases). Germline V gene lookup returns CDR1 MNHEY and CDR2 SMNVEV (reference sequence). The CDR3 length is 14 residues. Trimming removed 3 bases at V and 4 bases at J, with 12 bases between. CDR3: CASSFSGDTYGYTF. The CDR3 DNA follows: TGTGCCAGCAGTTTCTCAGGGGACACCTATGGCTACACCTTC.